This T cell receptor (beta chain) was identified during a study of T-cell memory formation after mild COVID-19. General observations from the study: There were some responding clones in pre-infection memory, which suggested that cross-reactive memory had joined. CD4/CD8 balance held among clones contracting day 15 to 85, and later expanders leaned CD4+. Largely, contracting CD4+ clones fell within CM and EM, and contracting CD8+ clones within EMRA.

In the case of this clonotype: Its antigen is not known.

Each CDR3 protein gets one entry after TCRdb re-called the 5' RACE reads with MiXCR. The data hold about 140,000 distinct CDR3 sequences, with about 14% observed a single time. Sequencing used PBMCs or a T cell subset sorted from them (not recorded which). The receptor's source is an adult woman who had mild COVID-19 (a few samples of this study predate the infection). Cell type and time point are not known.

Here the CDR3 reads CASSLRSGDEQYF. CDR3 bases: TGTGCCAGCAGTTTACGCTCGGGGGACGAGCAGTACTTC. The V and J genes are TRBV27 and TRBJ2-7, with D tentatively TRBD2 (6 bases). The V end was cut by 2 bases, the J end by 5 bases, with 10 bases between. Germline CDR1 MNHEY, CDR2 SMNVEV (reference sequence). The CDR3 has 13 amino acids.